This T cell receptor (beta chain) was recorded in a study of identical twins. Study-level findings and limits: The more abundant beta clonotypes in cord blood had fewer insertions, and memory repertoires did not show this. Beta out-of-frame sequences showed weaker excess twin sharing. Models underestimated TCR alpha sharing (out-of-frame) in monozygotic twins.

Deletions cut 6 bases from V and 4 bases from J, with 19 bases between. The CDR3 is 14 amino acids. Germline V gene lookup returns CDR1 DFQATT and CDR2 SNEGSKA (reference sequence). Each CDR3 protein gets one entry after TCRdb re-called the 5' RACE reads with MiXCR. The sample has about 890,000 distinct CDR3 sequences, roughly an eighth seen once. About this clonotype itself: No antigen is known for it.

These data were also filed under a second study, of yellow fever vaccine responses in identical twins.

The chain recombines TRBV20-1 with TRBJ2-7; D ambiguous. This sequence originates from a woman aged 18 to 35 in good health. Sequencing was performed on PBMCs. The CDR3 sequence: CSAIPRRHNYEQYV. In nucleotides, the CDR3 is TGCAGTGCCATCCCAAGGAGACACAATTACGAGCAGTACGTC.